This T cell receptor beta chain came from a study of PD-L1 blockade in urothelial cancer. On the study more broadly: Investigators checked blood 3 weeks (second dose) and 6 weeks after treatment start.

The CDR3 runs to 15 residues. The V segment lost 0 bases and the J segment 4 bases; nucleotides outside the gene matches: 4. CDR1 and CDR2 (germline): MGHRA, YSYEKL. Libraries were prepared by immunoSEQ multiplex PCR; TCRdb keeps only in-frame clonotypes and omits some of them. The table includes 100,000 to 150,000 clones, roughly 83% detected once. As for time point: pretreatment peripheral blood. This clonotype was sampled from a man aged 45-65 years with urothelial cancer. Material: PBMCs, obtained around atezolizumab (anti-PD-L1) treatment. V gene TRBV4-1 combines with J gene TRBJ2-7; 9 bases are a match to TRBD2. CDR3 protein: CASSQEAGGPYEQYF. The CDR3 region has the DNA TGCGCCAGCAGCCAAGAGGCGGGAGGGCCGTACGAGCAGTACTTC.